This TCR beta chain came from a study of shared clonotypes between healthy human individuals. Whole-study findings and limits: Having only a few donors restricted how much genetic and exposure-history diversity was captured.

Recent vaccinations or acute infections were absent in the healthy HIV-negative adult donors. Tens of millions of PBMCs supplied genomic DNA for unsorted samples. Details on this clone: Its target is unknown.

The data were produced by immunoSEQ multiplex PCR, yet TCRdb's version contains in-frame clones alone and is incomplete. The repertoire consists of about 490,000 clones, with about 82% occurring once and the leading ten covering about an eighth. Trimming stripped 0 bases from V and 5 bases from J, with 17 bases between. Germline V gene data show CDR1 as SGHRS and CDR2 as YFSETQ. The CDR3 consists of 16 residues. This chain uses TRBV5-1 with TRBJ2-5, with D perhaps TRBD1 (5 bases). The sequenced sample was PBMCs. This clonotype originated in a middle-aged woman in good health. Some clones in this sample may be carry-over from other donors' samples. The CDR3 DNA is TGCGCCAGCAGCTTGGTGGCTAGTGGGGCGTCGGAGACCCAGTACTTC. This encodes CASSLVASGASETQYF.